The 26 T cell receptor beta chains given below trace back to one sample, sequenced in a study of PD-L1 blockade in urothelial cancer. Time point noted: pretreatment peripheral blood. Generated by immunoSEQ multiplex PCR, the TCRdb table keeps only in-frame clones and is missing some. The sample yields fewer than 50,000 clones, 88% seen once. The specimen was PBMCs, collected around atezolizumab (anti-PD-L1) treatment. The receptors originated from a donor aged 40 or over with urothelial cancer.

The rearrangement uses TRBV6-5 and TRBJ1-4, with D uncertain. Germline lookup yields CDR1 MNHEY and CDR2 SVGAGI. V was cut by 1 base and J by 1 base, with 7 bases left in between. The CDR3 covers 15 residues. The CDR3 here is CASSYYLGTNEKLFF. Here the CDR3 DNA reads TGTGCCAGCAGTTACTACCTCGGAACTAATGAAAAACTGTTTTTT.

The V call is TRBV7-9, the J call TRBJ2-5; the match to TRBD1 covers 7 bases. Germline V CDR1 and CDR2: SEHNR, FQNEAQ (reference sequence). V shed 5 bases, J shed 2 bases, and the junction held 2 bases outside the gene matches. The length of the CDR3 is 13 residues. Written as DNA, the CDR3 is TGTGCCAGCAGCCCGGGACAGCAAGAGACCCAGTACTTC. Its protein product is CASSPGQQETQYF.

V usage is TRBV7-2 and J usage is TRBJ1-5; D not certain. The germline V and J ends were trimmed by 5 bases and 7 bases, with 9 bases remaining between them. Germline assignment: CDR1 SGHTA and CDR2 FQGNSA. The CDR3 is 12 amino acids. The CDR3 nucleotides are TGTGCCAGCAGCCCGGCGGGCCAGCCCCAGCATTTT. The encoded protein is CASSPAGQPQHF.

Only one count was recorded for this clone. The rearrangement links TRBV28 to TRBJ1-3; tentative D call: TRBD1 (6 bases). Germline-derived CDR1 and CDR2 are MDHEN and SYDVKM. There are 14 residues in the CDR3. The V gene lost 6 bases and the J gene lost 3 bases, with 12 bases spanning the gap. In DNA form, the CDR3 reads TGTGCCAGCAGCCCTCAGGGGAGTGGAAACACCATATATTTT. Its translation is CASSPQGSGNTIYF.

The chain carries TRBV7-9 and TRBJ2-7; 12 nucleotides align to TRBD2. CDR3 length: 15 residues. CDR1 and CDR2 from the germline V gene are SEHNR and FQNEAQ (reference sequence). J gave up 7 bases and V 5 bases, and 9 bases lay outside the gene matches. CDR3: CASSTRLAGVQEQYF. The CDR3 bases are TGTGCCAGCAGCACCCGACTAGCGGGAGTTCAAGAGCAGTACTTC.

The chain uses TRBV18 and TRBJ2-1, with TRBD2 matching 12 bases. The junction had 7 bases not matched to a gene; V was cut back by 6 bases and J by 7 bases. The CDR3 sequence is 15 residues long. Germline lookup yields CDR1 KGHSH and CDR2 LQKENI. The CDR3 is CASSPRTSGVNEQFF. Here the CDR3 DNA reads TGTGCCAGCTCCCCCAGGACTAGCGGGGTAAATGAGCAGTTCTTC.

The J gene is TRBJ2-3, the V gene TRBV9; D possibly corresponds to TRBD1 (6 bases). V was pared by 0 bases and J by 4 bases, with 18 bases between. Looked up from germline, CDR1 is SGDLS and CDR2 is YYNGEE. The CDR3 totals 17 residues. This CDR3 is CASSVGPERAGADTQYF. In DNA form, the CDR3 reads TGTGCCAGCAGCGTAGGTCCCGAGAGGGCAGGGGCAGATACGCAGTATTTT.

J is TRBJ1-2 and V is TRBV6-5; D is unresolved. This CDR3 has 14 amino acids. Trimming cost V 2 bases and J 4 bases, with 11 bases left between them. Germline CDR1 is MNHEY and CDR2 is SVGAGI. The chain's CDR3 is CASSYARGSYGYTF. CDR3 nucleotide sequence: TGTGCCAGCAGTTACGCTCGGGGTTCCTATGGCTACACCTTC.

The CDR3, as DNA: TGTGCCAGCAGCCAAGATCCGGGGGGCTCCTACAATGAGCAGTTCTTC. This encodes CASSQDPGGSYNEQFF. The chain links TRBV4-2 to TRBJ2-1; 7 nucleotides align to TRBD2. V dropped 0 bases and J dropped 0; count of bases not matched to a gene: 2. The CDR3 sequence is 16 residues long. Germline V gives CDR1 LGHNA, CDR2 YNFKEQ.

The chain has TRBV19 and TRBJ1-5; no clear D. The V and J ends lost 3 bases and 3 bases respectively, with 9 bases between them. The CDR3 loop spans 14 amino acids. CDR1 is LNHDA, CDR2 SQIVND, per germline (reference sequence). The CDR3: CASSIRSYNQPQHF. DNA of the CDR3: TGTGCCAGTAGTATCCGGTCCTACAATCAGCCCCAGCATTTT.

This chain joins TRBV10-2 and TRBJ1-5; weak D call: TRBD1 (5 bases). V lost 8 bases and J lost 2, with 19 bases in between. Germline CDR1 and CDR2: WSHSY and SAAADI. The CDR3 is 16 amino acids. CDR3 protein: CASGSAGGAGNQPQHF. The CDR3 DNA reads as TGCGCCAGCGGCAGTGCGGGGGGAGCGGGCAATCAGCCCCAGCATTTT.

The genes are TRBV28 and TRBJ2-5, with TRBD1 matching over 7 bases. This CDR3 has 14 residues. The ends lost 6 bases at V and 2 bases at J; junction bases unmatched: 6. Germline lookup yields CDR1 MDHEN and CDR2 SYDVKM. The CDR3, as DNA: TGTGCCAGCAGCCAGGGACAGATACAAGAGACCCAGTACTTC. As protein: CASSQGQIQETQYF.

The V call is TRBV5-4, the J call TRBJ1-2; D may be TRBD1 (6 bases). Trimming shortened V by 5 bases and J by 4 bases, and 18 bases separated the two germline ends. CDR1 SGHNT and CDR2 YYREEE come from the germline V gene (reference sequence). The CDR3 extends over 15 amino acids. The DNA of the CDR3 is TGTGCCAGCAGTACTACAGGGTTTGGAGGCTATGGCTACACCTTC. Its protein product is CASSTTGFGGYGYTF.

CDR3 sequence (DNA): TGCGCCAGCAGCCAGGGTGCATACAGCTCCTACAATGAGCAGTTCTTC. Its protein product is CASSQGAYSSYNEQFF. The rearrangement joins TRBV4-3 to TRBJ2-1; no firm D call. The CDR3 spans 16 residues. Per the germline V gene, CDR1 is LGHNA and CDR2 is YSLEER. V was cut by 3 bases and J by 0 bases, with 12 bases left in between.

This clone was observed a few times. The chain recombines TRBV28 with TRBJ1-5; no reliable D call. The V and J ends lost 3 bases and 1 base respectively, with 13 bases between them. The CDR3 loop spans 16 amino acids. Germline CDR1 reads MDHEN; CDR2 reads SYDVKM. CDR3 sequence (DNA): TGTGCCAGCAGTTTCTTAGGCTCCAGGAGCAATCAGCCCCAGCATTTT. It yields the protein CASSFLGSRSNQPQHF. Full variable domain (rest looked up from reference TRBV28 and TRBJ1-5): DVKVTQSSRYLVKRTGEKVFLECVQDMDHENMFWYRQDPGLGLRLIYFSYDVKMKEKGDIPEGYSVSREKKERFSLILESASTNQTSMYLCASSFLGSRSNQPQHFGDGTRLSIL.

The V call is TRBV7-3, the J call TRBJ2-5; no reliable D call. Looked up from germline, CDR1 is SGHTA and CDR2 is FQGTGA. The CDR3 spans 14 residues. Trimming cost V 2 bases and J 5 bases, with 12 bases left between them. The chain's CDR3 is CASSLSPAGETQYF. For the CDR3, the DNA is TGTGCCAGCAGCTTATCCCCAGCCGGGGAGACCCAGTACTTC.

This clone was observed a few times. The V call is TRBV27, the J call TRBJ1-1; the D is unclear. V was trimmed by 0 bases and J by 4 bases, leaving 9 bases between them. CDR1 and CDR2 from the germline V gene are MNHEY and SMNVEV (reference sequence). This CDR3 comprises 14 residues. The CDR3 loop reads CASSLSGAGTEAFF. The CDR3, as DNA: TGTGCCAGCAGTTTATCGGGCGCGGGCACTGAAGCTTTCTTT.

This sequence joins TRBV28 and TRBJ2-5, with TRBD2 matching over 11 bases. J was trimmed by 5 bases and V by 4 bases; bases with no gene match: 9. The CDR3 contains 16 residues. CDR1 is MDHEN, CDR2 SYDVKM, per germline. This CDR3 is CASSSQLAGVGETQYF. Here the CDR3 DNA reads TGTGCCAGCAGTTCGCAACTAGCGGGAGTGGGTGAGACCCAGTACTTC.

As concerns this clone: Distinct nucleotide sequences in the sample also encode this CDR3. The gene calls are TRBV7-2 and TRBJ2-3; D remains ambiguous. The CDR3 runs to 13 residues. The germline V gene encodes CDR1 SGHTA and CDR2 FQGNSA. Trimming removed 6 bases at V and 3 bases at J, with 10 bases between. The CDR3, as DNA: TGTGCCAGCAGTCGGCGGTTTACAGATACGCAGTATTTT. Translation gives CASSRRFTDTQYF.

V and J are TRBV19 and TRBJ2-6; no clear D gene. The CDR3 is made up of 13 amino acids. V was clipped by 8 bases and J by 0 bases, with 5 bases between them. Germline V lookup: CDR1 LNHDA, CDR2 SQIVND (reference sequence). DNA of the CDR3: TGTGCCAGTCAAAACTCTGGGGCCAACGTCCTGACTTTC. It specifies CASQNSGANVLTF.

The chain couples TRBV28 to TRBJ1-4; TRBD1 is a possible D gene (6 bases). CDR3 length: 15 amino acids. The germline V gene has CDR1 MDHEN and CDR2 SYDVKM. Trimming removed 4 bases at V and 4 bases at J, with 13 bases between. The CDR3 region has the DNA TGTGCCAGCAGTTCCGTGGGGGCATTTAATGAAAAACTGTTTTTT. Amino acid sequence: CASSSVGAFNEKLFF.

The gene calls are TRBV5-6 and TRBJ1-1; 9 bases match TRBD1. V gave up 2 bases and J gave up 7 bases; unmatched junction bases: 12. Germline loops: CDR1 SGHDT, CDR2 YYEEEE. The length of the CDR3 is 16 residues. In nucleotides, the CDR3 is TGTGCCAGCAGCTTACTCTTACAGGGGGCGCTTGGTGAAGCTTTCTTT. Translation: CASSLLLQGALGEAFF.

The chain joins TRBV9 to TRBJ2-3, with D maybe TRBD1 (6 bases). Trimming left V 0 bases short and J 4 bases short, with 15 bases between. CDR1 is SGDLS and CDR2 is YYNGEE in the germline V gene. There are 16 residues in the CDR3. The CDR3 DNA is TGTGCCAGCAGCGTAGGGGGGATGGACAGCTCAGATACGCAGTATTTT. Protein product: CASSVGGMDSSDTQYF. The full variable domain, rest sourced from reference TRBV9 and TRBJ2-3, is DSGVTQTPKHLITATGQRVTLRCSPRSGDLSVYWYQQSLDQGLQFLIQYYNGEERAKGNILERFSAQQFPDLHSELNLSSLELGDSALYFCASSVGGMDSSDTQYFGPGTRLTVL.

The J gene is TRBJ1-5, the V gene TRBV27; no clear D gene. The CDR3 runs to 14 residues. Germline CDR1 and CDR2: MNHEY and SMNVEV (reference sequence). Between the trimmed V and J ends, which lost 1 base and 4 bases, there was a span of 8 bases. This CDR3 reads CASSLWAGNQPQHF. The DNA for the CDR3 is TGTGCCAGCAGTTTATGGGCAGGTAATCAGCCCCAGCATTTT.

The chain carries TRBV7-3 and TRBJ2-3; TRBD2 matches at 7 bases. Germline CDR1 reads SGHTA; CDR2 reads FQGTGA. V shed 5 bases, J shed 2 bases, and the junction held 7 bases outside the gene matches. This CDR3 is built from 15 residues. CDR3 sequence reads: CASSPDGRPTDTQYF. Here the CDR3 DNA reads TGTGCCAGCAGCCCCGACGGGAGGCCCACAGATACGCAGTATTTT.

The chain uses TRBV19 and TRBJ2-7; 14 bases are shared with TRBD2. From germline, CDR1 is LNHDA and CDR2 SQIVND (reference sequence). V shed 4 bases, J shed 3 bases, and the junction held 11 bases outside the gene matches. The CDR3 is 18 amino acids. The CDR3 loop reads CASSTGLAGGRGLYEQYF. CDR3 nucleotide sequence: TGTGCCAGTAGTACCGGACTAGCGGGAGGCCGAGGCCTCTACGAGCAGTACTTC.